A selection of T cell receptor beta chains follows, all from one sample in a study of Ad26.COV2.S vaccination and SARS-CoV-2 variants. The protocol was immunoSEQ multiplex PCR, while the TCRdb copy is restricted to in-frame clones and leaves out a portion. The sample has about 400,000 clones, approximately 90% seen once. The sample was peripheral blood, taken in a trial of Ad26.COV2.S vaccine versus placebo. Receptors originate from a person aged 18-65 years who received the Ad26.COV2.S COVID-19 vaccine or a placebo. The CDR3 runs from the conserved cysteine through the conserved F or W. D genes are given only for firm matches. Size values are once, few and many counts, or a class for expanded clones, and some rows have none.

d_call j_call clone_size v_call cdr3_aa cdr3_nt
. TRBJ2-6 once TRBV2 CASSETVERANVLTF TGTGCCAGCAGTGAGACAGTGGAAAGGGCCAACGTCCTGACTTTC
TRBD2 TRBJ2-4 . TRBV28 CASSSGTSGRNIQYF TGTGCCAGCAGTTCCGGGACTAGCGGGAGAAACATTCAGTACTTC
TRBD1 TRBJ1-5 once TRBV28 CASTDRVQPQHF TGTGCCAGCACTGACAGGGTTCAGCCCCAGCATTTT
TRBD2 TRBJ2-5 . TRBV18 CASSPRGSGSRQETQYF TGTGCCAGCTCACCACGCGGGAGTGGCTCCAGACAAGAGACCCAGTACTTC
. TRBJ2-5 . TRBV6-6 CASSPTEVQETQYF TGTGCCAGCAGCCCGACAGAGGTCCAAGAGACCCAGTACTTC
. TRBJ1-4 . TRBV6-5 CASRPSGGREKLFF TGTGCCAGCAGGCCTTCGGGAGGTCGTGAAAAACTGTTTTTT
. TRBJ2-6 . TRBV5-1 CASSLGGTGANVLTF TGCGCCAGCAGCTTGGGAGGGACTGGGGCCAACGTCCTGACTTTC
TRBD1 TRBJ1-4 once TRBV9 CASSVAGDRGSSTNEKLFF TGTGCCAGCAGCGTAGCGGGCGACAGGGGGTCTTCAACTAATGAAAAACTGTTTTTT
. TRBJ1-3 . TRBV30 CAWSRDFGNTIYF TGTGCCTGGAGTCGGGACTTCGGAAACACCATATATTTT
. TRBJ1-2 . TRBV5-4 CASSGTQGRDYGYTF TGTGCCAGCAGCGGGACACAGGGACGAGACTATGGCTACACCTTC
. TRBJ1-1 . TRBV10-3 CAIRSTANMNTEAFF TGTGCCATCAGGTCGACAGCTAACATGAACACTGAAGCTTTCTTT
TRBD2 TRBJ2-7 . TRBV6-5 CASRLAGRYEQYF TGTGCCAGCCGACTAGCGGGGAGATACGAGCAGTACTTC
. TRBJ1-3 . TRBV15 CATSRDVTRGNTIYF TGTGCCACCAGCAGAGATGTTACGCGGGGAAACACCATATATTTT
TRBD2 TRBJ2-1 . TRBV14 CASSQDSLAGGYNEQFF TGTGCCAGCAGCCAAGACTCCCTAGCGGGAGGTTACAATGAGCAGTTCTTC
TRBD2 TRBJ2-1 . TRBV2 CASKTGLAVNEQFF TGTGCCAGCAAGACTGGACTAGCGGTTAATGAGCAGTTCTTC
. TRBJ2-3 . TRBV4-1 CASSTDTQYF TGCGCCAGCTCAACAGATACGCAGTATTTT
. TRBJ2-2 . TRBV9 CASSLQTPLGPGELFF TGTGCCAGCAGCCTCCAGACACCCCTGGGACCCGGGGAGCTGTTTTTT
TRBD1 TRBJ1-1 once TRBV11-3 CASSLVVQGATEAFF TGTGCCAGCAGCTTAGTTGTCCAGGGGGCAACTGAAGCTTTCTTT
. TRBJ1-3 once TRBV7-9 CASSLERSGNTIYF TGTGCCAGCAGCTTAGAGCGCTCTGGAAACACCATATATTTT
. TRBJ2-1 many TRBV21-1 CASSKYGENNEQFF TGTGCCAGCAGCAAATACGGTGAAAACAATGAGCAGTTCTTC
TRBD2 TRBJ2-1 . TRBV30 CAWSLGRGSFGNEQFF TGTGCCTGGAGCCTCGGGAGGGGGTCCTTTGGGAATGAGCAGTTCTTC
. TRBJ1-2 . TRBV28 CASRRSGRGYGYTF TGTGCCAGCAGAAGGTCGGGGAGAGGGTATGGCTACACCTTC
TRBD2 TRBJ2-7 . TRBV5-6 CASSRGVNYEQYF TGTGCCAGCAGCCGGGGGGTTAACTACGAGCAGTACTTC
. TRBJ2-3 . TRBV24-1 CATSDPAGGRGADTQYF TGTGCCACCAGTGACCCGGCAGGGGGCCGGGGGGCAGATACGCAGTATTTT
. TRBJ1-6 . TRBV5-1 CASGAGEYNSPLHF TGCGCCAGCGGGGCAGGGGAGTATAATTCACCCCTCCACTTT
TRBD1 TRBJ2-7 . TRBV20-1 CSAETKDRVYF TGCAGTGCAGAGACGAAAGACAGGGTCTACTTC
. TRBJ2-7 . TRBV19 CASSRAPAPRAPYEQYF TGTGCCAGTAGTAGAGCCCCGGCCCCCAGGGCCCCGTACGAGCAGTACTTC
. TRBJ1-1 once TRBV9 CASSVAGTTEAFF TGTGCCAGCAGCGTAGCAGGGACCACTGAAGCTTTCTTT